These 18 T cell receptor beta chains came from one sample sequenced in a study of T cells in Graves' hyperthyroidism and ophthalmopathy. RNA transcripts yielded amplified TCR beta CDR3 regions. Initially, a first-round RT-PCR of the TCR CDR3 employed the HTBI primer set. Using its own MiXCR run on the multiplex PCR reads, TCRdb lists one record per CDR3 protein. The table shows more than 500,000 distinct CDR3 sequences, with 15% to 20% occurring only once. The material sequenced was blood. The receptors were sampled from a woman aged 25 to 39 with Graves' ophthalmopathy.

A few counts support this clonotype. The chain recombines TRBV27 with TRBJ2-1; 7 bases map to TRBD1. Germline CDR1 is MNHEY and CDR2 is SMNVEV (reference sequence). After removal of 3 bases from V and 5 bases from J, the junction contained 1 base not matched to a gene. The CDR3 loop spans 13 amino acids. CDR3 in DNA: TGTGCCAGCAGTTTTGGGACAGACAATGAGCAGTTCTTC. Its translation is CASSFGTDNEQFF.

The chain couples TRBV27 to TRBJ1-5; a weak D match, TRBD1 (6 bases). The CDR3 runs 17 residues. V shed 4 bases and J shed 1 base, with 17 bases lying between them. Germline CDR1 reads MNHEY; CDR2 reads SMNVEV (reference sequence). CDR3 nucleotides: TGTGCCAGCAGTTCCTACCGACAGGTCGGGAGCAATCAGCCCCAGCATTTT. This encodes CASSSYRQVGSNQPQHF.

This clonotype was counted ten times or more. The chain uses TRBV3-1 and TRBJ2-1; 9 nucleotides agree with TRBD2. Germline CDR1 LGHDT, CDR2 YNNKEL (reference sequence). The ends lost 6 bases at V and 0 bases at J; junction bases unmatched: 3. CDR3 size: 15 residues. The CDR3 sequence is CASRPTSGSYNEQFF. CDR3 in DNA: TGTGCCAGCAGGCCGACTAGCGGCTCCTACAATGAGCAGTTCTTC.

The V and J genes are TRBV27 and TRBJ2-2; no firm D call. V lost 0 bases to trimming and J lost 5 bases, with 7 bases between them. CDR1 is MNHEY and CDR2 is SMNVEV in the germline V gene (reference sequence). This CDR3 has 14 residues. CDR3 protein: CASSLSIGTGELFF. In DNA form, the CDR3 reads TGTGCCAGCAGTTTATCGATAGGGACCGGGGAGCTGTTTTTT.

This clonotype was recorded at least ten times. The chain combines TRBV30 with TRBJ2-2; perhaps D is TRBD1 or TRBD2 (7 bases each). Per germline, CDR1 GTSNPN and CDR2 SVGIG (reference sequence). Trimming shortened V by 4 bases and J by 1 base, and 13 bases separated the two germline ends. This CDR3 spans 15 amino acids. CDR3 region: CAWIRGGLNTGELFF. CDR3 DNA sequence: TGTGCCTGGATCAGGGGGGGCTTGAACACCGGGGAGCTGTTTTTT.

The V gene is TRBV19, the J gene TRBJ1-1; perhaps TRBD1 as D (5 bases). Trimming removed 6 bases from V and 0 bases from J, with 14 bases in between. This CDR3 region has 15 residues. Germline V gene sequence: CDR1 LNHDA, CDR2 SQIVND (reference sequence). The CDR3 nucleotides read TGTGCCAGTAGAATCGGGGGACGAATGAACACTGAAGCTTTCTTT. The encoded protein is CASRIGGRMNTEAFF.

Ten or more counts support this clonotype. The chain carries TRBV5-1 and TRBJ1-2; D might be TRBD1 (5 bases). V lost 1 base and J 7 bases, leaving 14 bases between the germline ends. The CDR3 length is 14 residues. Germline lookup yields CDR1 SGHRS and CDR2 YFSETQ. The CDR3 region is CASSLSGTGGGYTF. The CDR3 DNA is TGCGCCAGCAGCTTGTCCGGGACTGGAGGTGGCTACACCTTC.

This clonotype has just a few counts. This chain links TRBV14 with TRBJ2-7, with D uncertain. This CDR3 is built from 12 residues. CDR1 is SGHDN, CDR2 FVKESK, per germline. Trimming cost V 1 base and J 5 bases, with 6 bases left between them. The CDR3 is CASSQVGHEQYF. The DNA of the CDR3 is TGTGCCAGCAGCCAAGTGGGCCACGAGCAGTACTTC.

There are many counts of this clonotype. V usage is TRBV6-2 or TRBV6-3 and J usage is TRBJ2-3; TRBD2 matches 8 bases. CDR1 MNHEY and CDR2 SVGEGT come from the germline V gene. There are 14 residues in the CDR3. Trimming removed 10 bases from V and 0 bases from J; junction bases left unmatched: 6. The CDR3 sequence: CATLAGFSTDTQYF. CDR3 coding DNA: TGTGCCACCCTAGCGGGCTTTAGCACAGATACGCAGTATTTT.

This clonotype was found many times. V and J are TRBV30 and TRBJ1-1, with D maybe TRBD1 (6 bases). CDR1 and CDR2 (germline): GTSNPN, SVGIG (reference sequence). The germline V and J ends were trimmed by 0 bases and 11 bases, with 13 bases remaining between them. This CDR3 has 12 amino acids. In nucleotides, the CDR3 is TGTGCCTGGAGTGTAACACAGGGCTCCGCTTTCTTT. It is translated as CAWSVTQGSAFF.

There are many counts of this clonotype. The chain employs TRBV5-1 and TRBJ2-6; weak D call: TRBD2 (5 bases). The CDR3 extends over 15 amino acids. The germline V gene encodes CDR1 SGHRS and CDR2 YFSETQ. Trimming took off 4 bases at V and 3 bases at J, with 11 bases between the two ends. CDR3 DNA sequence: TGCGCCAGCAGCCGGGGATCTGGTGGGGCCAACGTCCTGACTTTC. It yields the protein CASSRGSGGANVLTF.

This CDR3 is CATSLHGSSNQPQHF. CDR3 DNA sequence: TGTGCCACCAGTTTACACGGAAGTAGCAATCAGCCCCAGCATTTT. V usage is TRBV24-1 and J usage is TRBJ1-5; D is unclear. Germline V gives CDR1 KGHDR, CDR2 SFDVKD. The V gene lost 6 bases and the J gene lost 0 bases, with 11 bases spanning the gap. The CDR3 has 15 amino acids.

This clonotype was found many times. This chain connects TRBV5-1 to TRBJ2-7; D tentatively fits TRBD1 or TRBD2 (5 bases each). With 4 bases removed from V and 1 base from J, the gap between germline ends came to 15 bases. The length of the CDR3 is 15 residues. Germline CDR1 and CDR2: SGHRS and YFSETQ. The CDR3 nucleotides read TGCGCCAGCAGCCAAGGGACCCCTCCGTCCTACGAGCAGTACTTC. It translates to CASSQGTPPSYEQYF.

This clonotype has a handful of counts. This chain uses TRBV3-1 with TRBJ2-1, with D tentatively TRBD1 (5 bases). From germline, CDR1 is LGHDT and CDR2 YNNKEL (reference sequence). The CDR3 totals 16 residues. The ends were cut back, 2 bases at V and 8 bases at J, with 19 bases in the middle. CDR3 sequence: CASSQRTPAGKHEQFF. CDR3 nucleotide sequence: TGTGCCAGCAGCCAAAGGACCCCCGCAGGGAAACATGAGCAGTTCTTC.

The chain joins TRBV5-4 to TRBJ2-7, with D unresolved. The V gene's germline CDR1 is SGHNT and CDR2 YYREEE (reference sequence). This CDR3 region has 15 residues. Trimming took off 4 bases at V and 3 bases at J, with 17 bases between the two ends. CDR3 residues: CASSLGWGSDYEQYF. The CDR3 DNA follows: TGTGCCAGCAGCCTGGGCTGGGGTTCGGACTACGAGCAGTACTTC.

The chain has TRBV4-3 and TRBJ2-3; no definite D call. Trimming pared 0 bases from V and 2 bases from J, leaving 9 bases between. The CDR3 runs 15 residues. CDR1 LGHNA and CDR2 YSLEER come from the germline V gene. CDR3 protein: CASSQDGVITDTQYF. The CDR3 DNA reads TGCGCCAGCAGCCAAGATGGGGTCATCACAGATACGCAGTATTTT.

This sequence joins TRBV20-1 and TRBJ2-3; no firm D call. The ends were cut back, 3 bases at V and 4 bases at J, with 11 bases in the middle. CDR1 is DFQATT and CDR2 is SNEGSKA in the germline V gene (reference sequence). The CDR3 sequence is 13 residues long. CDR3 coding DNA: TGCAGTGCTAGTGTATTAGTGGCAGATACGCAGTATTTT. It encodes CSASVLVADTQYF.

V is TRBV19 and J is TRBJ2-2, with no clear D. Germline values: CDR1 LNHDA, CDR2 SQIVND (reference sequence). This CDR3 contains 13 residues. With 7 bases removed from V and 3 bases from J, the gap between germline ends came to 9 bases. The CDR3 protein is CASTSGDTGELFF. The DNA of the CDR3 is TGTGCCAGTACATCCGGAGACACCGGGGAGCTGTTTTTT.